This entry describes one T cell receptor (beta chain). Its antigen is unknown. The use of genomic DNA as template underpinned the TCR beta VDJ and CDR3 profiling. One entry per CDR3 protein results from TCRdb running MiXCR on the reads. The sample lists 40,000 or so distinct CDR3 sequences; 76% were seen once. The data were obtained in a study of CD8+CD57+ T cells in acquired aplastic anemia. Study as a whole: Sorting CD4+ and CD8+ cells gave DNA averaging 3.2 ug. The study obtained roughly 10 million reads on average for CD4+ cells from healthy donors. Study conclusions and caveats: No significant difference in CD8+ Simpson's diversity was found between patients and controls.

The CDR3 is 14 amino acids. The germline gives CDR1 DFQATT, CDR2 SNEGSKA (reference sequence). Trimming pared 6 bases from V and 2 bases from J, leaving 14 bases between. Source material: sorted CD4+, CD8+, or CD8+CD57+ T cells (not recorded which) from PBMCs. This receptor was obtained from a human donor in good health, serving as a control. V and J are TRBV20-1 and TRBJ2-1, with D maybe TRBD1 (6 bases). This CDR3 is CSASRGRAYNEQFF. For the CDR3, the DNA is TGCAGTGCGTCCAGGGGCAGGGCCTACAATGAGCAGTTCTTC.